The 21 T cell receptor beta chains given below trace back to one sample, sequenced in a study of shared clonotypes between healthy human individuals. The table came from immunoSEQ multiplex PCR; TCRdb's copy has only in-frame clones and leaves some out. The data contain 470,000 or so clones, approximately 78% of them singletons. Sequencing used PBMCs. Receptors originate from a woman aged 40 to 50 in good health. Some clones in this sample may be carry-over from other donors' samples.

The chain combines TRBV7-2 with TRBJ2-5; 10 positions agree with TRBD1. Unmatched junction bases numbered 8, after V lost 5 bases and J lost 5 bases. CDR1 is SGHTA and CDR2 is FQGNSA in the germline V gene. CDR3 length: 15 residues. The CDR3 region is CASSPGTGVGETQYF. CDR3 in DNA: TGTGCCAGCAGCCCCGGGACAGGGGTTGGGGAGACCCAGTACTTC.

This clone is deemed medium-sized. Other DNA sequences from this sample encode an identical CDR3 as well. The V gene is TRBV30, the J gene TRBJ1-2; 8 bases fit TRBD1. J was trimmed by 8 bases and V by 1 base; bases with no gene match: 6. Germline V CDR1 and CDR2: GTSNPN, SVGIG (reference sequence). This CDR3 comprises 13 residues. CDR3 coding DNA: TGTGCCTGGAGTGCGGACAGGGTAAAAGGCTACACCTTC. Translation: CAWSADRVKGYTF.

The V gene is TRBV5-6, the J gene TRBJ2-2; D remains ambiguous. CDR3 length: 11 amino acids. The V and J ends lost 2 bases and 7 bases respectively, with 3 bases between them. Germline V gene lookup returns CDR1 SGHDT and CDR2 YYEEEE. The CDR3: CASSFGGELFF. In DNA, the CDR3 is TGTGCCAGCAGCTTCGGCGGGGAGCTGTTTTTT.

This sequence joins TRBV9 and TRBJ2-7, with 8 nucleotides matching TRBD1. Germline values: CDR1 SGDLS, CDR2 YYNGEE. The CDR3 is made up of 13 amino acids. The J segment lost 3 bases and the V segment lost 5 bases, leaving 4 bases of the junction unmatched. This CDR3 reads CASRLGQGYEQYF. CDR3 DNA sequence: TGTGCCAGCAGACTTGGACAGGGCTACGAGCAGTACTTC.

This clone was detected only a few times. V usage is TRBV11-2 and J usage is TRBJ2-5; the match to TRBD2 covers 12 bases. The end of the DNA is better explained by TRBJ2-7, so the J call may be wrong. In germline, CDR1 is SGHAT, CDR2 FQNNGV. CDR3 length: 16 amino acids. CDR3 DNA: TGTGCCAGCAGCTCGCGACTAGCGGGAGTCTCCTACGAGCAGTACTTC. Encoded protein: CASSSRLAGVSYEQYF.

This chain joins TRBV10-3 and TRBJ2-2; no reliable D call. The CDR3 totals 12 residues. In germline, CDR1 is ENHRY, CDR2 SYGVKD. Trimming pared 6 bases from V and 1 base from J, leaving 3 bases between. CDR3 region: CAIRQNTGELFF. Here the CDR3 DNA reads TGTGCCATCAGACAGAACACCGGGGAGCTGTTTTTT.

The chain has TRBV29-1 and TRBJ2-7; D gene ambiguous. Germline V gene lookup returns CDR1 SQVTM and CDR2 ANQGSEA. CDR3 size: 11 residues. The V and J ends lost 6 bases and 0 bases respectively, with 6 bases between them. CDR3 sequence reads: CSVGNSYEQYF. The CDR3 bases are TGCAGCGTAGGGAACTCCTACGAGCAGTACTTC.

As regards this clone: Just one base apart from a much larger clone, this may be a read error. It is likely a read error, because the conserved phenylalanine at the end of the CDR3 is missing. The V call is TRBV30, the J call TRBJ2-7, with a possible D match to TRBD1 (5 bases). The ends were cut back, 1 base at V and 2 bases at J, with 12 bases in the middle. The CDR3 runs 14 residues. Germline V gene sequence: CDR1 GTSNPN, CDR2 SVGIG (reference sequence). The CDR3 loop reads CAWSEGSTTYEQYL. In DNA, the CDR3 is TGTGCCTGGAGTGAGGGGTCAACCACCTACGAGCAGTACCTC.

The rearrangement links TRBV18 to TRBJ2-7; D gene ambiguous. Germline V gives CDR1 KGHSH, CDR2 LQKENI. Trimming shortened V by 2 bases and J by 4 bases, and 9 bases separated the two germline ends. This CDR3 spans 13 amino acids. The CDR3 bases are TGTGCCAGCTCACCAGGCGGCCAGTACGAGCAGTACTTC. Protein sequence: CASSPGGQYEQYF.

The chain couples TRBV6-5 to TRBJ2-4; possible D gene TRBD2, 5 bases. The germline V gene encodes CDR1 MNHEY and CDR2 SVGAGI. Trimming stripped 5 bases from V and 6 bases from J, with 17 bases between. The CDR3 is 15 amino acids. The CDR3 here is CASSQQLVGRNIQYF. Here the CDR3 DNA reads TGTGCCAGCAGTCAACAACTAGTAGGCAGAAACATTCAGTACTTC.

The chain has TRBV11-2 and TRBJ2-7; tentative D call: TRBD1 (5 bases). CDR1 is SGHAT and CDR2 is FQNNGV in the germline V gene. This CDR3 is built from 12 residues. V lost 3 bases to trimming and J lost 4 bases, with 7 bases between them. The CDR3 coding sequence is TGTGCCAGCAGCTTCCAGGGATACGAGCAGTACTTC. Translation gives CASSFQGYEQYF.

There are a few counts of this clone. CDR3 in amino acids: CAFGGPGGQYF. Here the CDR3 DNA reads TGTGCCTTCGGGGGTCCCGGCGGACAGTACTTC. The genes are TRBV30 and TRBJ2-7; possible D gene TRBD2, 6 bases. The germline V and J ends were trimmed by 7 bases and 10 bases, with 17 bases remaining between them. Germline CDR1 and CDR2: GTSNPN and SVGIG (reference sequence). The CDR3 has 11 amino acids.

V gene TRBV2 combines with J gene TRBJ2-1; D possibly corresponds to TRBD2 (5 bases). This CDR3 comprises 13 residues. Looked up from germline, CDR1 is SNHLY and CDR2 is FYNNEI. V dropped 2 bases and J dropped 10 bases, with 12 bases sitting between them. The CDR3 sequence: CASSEIVGGEQFF. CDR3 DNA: TGTGCCAGCAGTGAAATTGTTGGCGGGGAGCAGTTCTTC.

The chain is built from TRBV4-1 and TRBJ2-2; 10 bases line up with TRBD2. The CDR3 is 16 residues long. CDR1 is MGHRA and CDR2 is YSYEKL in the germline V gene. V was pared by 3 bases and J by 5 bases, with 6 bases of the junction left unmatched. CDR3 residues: CASSQGSGRWTGELFF. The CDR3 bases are TGCGCCAGCAGCCAGGGTAGCGGGAGGTGGACCGGGGAGCTGTTTTTT.

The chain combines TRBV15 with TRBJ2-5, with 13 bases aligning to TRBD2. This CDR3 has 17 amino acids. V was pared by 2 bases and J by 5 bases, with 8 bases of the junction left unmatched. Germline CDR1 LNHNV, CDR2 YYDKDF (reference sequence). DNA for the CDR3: TGTGCCACCAGCAGATCAACTAGCGGGAGGGCCTATGAGACCCAGTACTTC. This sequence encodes CATSRSTSGRAYETQYF.

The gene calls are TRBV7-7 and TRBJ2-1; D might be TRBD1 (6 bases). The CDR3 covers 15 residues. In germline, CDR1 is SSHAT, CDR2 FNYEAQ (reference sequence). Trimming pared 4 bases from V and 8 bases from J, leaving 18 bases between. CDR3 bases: TGTGCCAGCAGCTCAGGTTCAGGGGCGGGCGATGAGCAGTTCTTC. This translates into CASSSGSGAGDEQFF.

CDR3 loop: CASSPMLQDEQYF. The CDR3 DNA sequence: TGCGCCAGCAGCCCTATGTTGCAGGACGAGCAGTACTTC. The chain combines TRBV4-3 with TRBJ2-5; D unclear. The J call may be wrong; the DNA end is better matched by TRBJ2-7. The CDR3 is made up of 13 amino acids. Germline V gene lookup returns CDR1 LGHNA and CDR2 YSLEER.

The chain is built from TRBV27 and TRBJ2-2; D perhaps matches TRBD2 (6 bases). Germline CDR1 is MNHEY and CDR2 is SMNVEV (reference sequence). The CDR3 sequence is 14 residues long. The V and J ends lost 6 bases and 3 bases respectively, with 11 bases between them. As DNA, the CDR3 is TGTGCCAGCAGAGCCTCGGGGGACACCGGGGAGCTGTTTTTT. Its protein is CASRASGDTGELFF.

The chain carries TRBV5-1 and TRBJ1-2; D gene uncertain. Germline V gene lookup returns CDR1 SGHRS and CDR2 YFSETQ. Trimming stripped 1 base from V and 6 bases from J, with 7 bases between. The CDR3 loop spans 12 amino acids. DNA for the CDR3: TGCGCCAGCAGCTTGTACGGAGATGGCTACACCTTC. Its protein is CASSLYGDGYTF.

CDR3 loop: CASSLFVAFRGNTEAFF. The CDR3, as DNA: TGTGCCAGCAGCTTGTTTGTCGCCTTTCGGGGGAACACTGAAGCTTTCTTT. V gene TRBV5-6 combines with J gene TRBJ1-1; unclear D gene. This CDR3 comprises 17 residues. Trimming left V 1 base short and J 1 base short, with 17 bases between. Germline V gives CDR1 SGHDT, CDR2 YYEEEE. Supplemented by reference TRBV5-6 and TRBJ1-1, the full variable domain reads DAGVTQSPTHLIKTRGQQVTLRCSPKSGHDTVSWYQQALGQGPQFIFQYYEEEERQRGNFPDRFSGHQFPNYSSELNVNALLLGDSALYLCASSLFVAFRGNTEAFFGQGTRLTVV.

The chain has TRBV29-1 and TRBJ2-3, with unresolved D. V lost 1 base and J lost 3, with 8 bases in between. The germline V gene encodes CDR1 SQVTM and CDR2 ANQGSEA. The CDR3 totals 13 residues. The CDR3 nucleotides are TGCAGCGTTGAAGGCCGTCGTACAGATACGCAGTATTTT. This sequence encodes CSVEGRRTDTQYF.